These 29 T cell receptor beta chains share one sample of origin, sequenced in a study of blood T cell repertoires in COVID-19. Produced via immunoSEQ multiplex PCR; TCRdb's table is partial and in-frame only. Of 130,000 to 150,000 clones detected, 80% to 90% appear once; the ten largest clones hold around 8%. Source material: peripheral blood. Every receptor here comes from a woman aged 60-75 years with COVID-19, enrolled during active disease.

The chain combines TRBV4-1 with TRBJ2-2, with 9 bases fitting TRBD1. This CDR3 region has 17 residues. Germline CDR1 reads MGHRA; CDR2 reads YSYEKL. Trimming cost V 1 base and J 2 bases; bases outside gene matches: 5. The CDR3 DNA reads TGCGCCAGCAGCCAAGGCGGGGGACAGGGAAACACCGGGGAGCTGTTTTTT. Protein: CASSQGGGQGNTGELFF.

V and J are TRBV14 and TRBJ2-7; tentative D call: TRBD2 (6 bases). The CDR3 is 13 residues long. V lost 1 base and J 3 bases, leaving 7 bases between the germline ends. Germline values: CDR1 SGHDN, CDR2 FVKESK. This chain's CDR3 is CASSQGTIYEQYF. The CDR3 DNA sequence: TGTGCCAGCAGCCAAGGGACTATCTACGAGCAGTACTTC. The variable domain in full, with the rest retrieved from reference TRBV14 and TRBJ2-7, is EAGVTQFPSHSVIEKGQTVTLRCDPISGHDNLYWYRRVMGKEIKFLLHFVKESKQDESGMPNNRFLAERTGGTYSTLKVQPAELEDSGVYFCASSQGTIYEQYFGPGTRLTVT.

The rearrangement joins TRBV9 to TRBJ2-1; D might be TRBD1 (5 bases). V gave up 0 bases and J gave up 6 bases, with 13 bases separating them. Germline values: CDR1 SGDLS, CDR2 YYNGEE. This CDR3 contains 15 residues. The CDR3 DNA is TGTGCCAGCAGCGTAGCCGTACAGGCCATCAATGAGCAGTTCTTC. Encoded protein: CASSVAVQAINEQFF.

This clone was seen once. The genes are TRBV5-1 and TRBJ2-3, with 7 bases fitting TRBD2. The V and J ends lost 2 bases and 0 bases, in that order; junction bases with no gene match: 0. The V gene's germline CDR1 is SGHRS and CDR2 YFSETQ. The CDR3 sequence is 14 residues long. CDR3 in DNA: TGCGCCAGCAGCTTACTAGCGAGCACAGATACGCAGTATTTT. The encoded protein is CASSLLASTDTQYF.

The V call is TRBV21-1, the J call TRBJ1-1; TRBD1, as called in the table, went unchecked against the DNA. TRBV21-1 is reported as a pseudogene. The CDR3 is 12 residues long. The CDR3: CASSSRDTEAFF. For the CDR3, the DNA is TGTGCCAGCAGCTCCAGGGACACTGAAGCTTTCTTT.

This clone was seen a single time. The chain couples TRBV5-4 to TRBJ1-5; possibly TRBD1 for D (6 bases). Germline V CDR1 and CDR2: SGHNT, YYREEE (reference sequence). CDR3 length: 13 amino acids. The V gene lost 4 bases and the J gene lost 5 bases, with 10 bases spanning the gap. The CDR3: CASSAQGHQPQHF. CDR3 DNA sequence: TGTGCCAGCAGCGCCCAGGGGCATCAGCCCCAGCATTTT. Together with reference TRBV5-4 and TRBJ1-5, the CDR3 gives the full variable domain: ETGVTQSPTHLIKTRGQQVTLRCSSQSGHNTVSWYQQALGQGPQFIFQYYREEENGRGNFPPRFSGLQFPNYSSELNVNALELDDSALYLCASSAQGHQPQHFGDGTRLSIL.

The DNA for the CDR3 is TGTGCCAGCAGTTTACTGGAGGAAAAACTGTTTTTT. It codes for CASSLLEEKLFF. J is TRBJ1-4 and V is TRBV12-3 or TRBV12-4; D is ambiguous. CDR3 length equals 12 residues. Trimming pared 2 bases from V and 8 bases from J, leaving 6 bases between.

This chain joins TRBV7-6 and TRBJ2-2; a possible D gene is TRBD2 (5 bases). Between the trimmed V and J ends, which lost 3 bases and 6 bases, there was a span of 14 bases. The germline V gene has CDR1 SGHVS and CDR2 FNYEAQ. The CDR3 is 15 residues long. The DNA of the CDR3 is TGTGCCAGCAGCTTCTCCGGGGATTCCCCCGGGGAGCTGTTTTTT. This sequence encodes CASSFSGDSPGELFF.

The chain links TRBV6-6 to TRBJ1-3, with D maybe TRBD1 (6 bases). CDR3 length equals 17 residues. Germline lookup yields CDR1 MNHNY and CDR2 SVGAGI (reference sequence). Trimming left V 5 bases short and J 3 bases short, with 20 bases between. CDR3 in amino acids: CASSPTSGGQSGNTIYF. CDR3 nucleotide sequence: TGTGCCAGCAGTCCGACCTCCGGGGGGCAAAGTGGAAACACCATATATTTT.

The genes are TRBV6-6 and TRBJ1-2; 9 nucleotides match TRBD1. In germline, CDR1 is MNHNY, CDR2 SVGAGI (reference sequence). The trim removed 5 bases at V and 8 bases at J, leaving 18 bases unmatched. This CDR3 contains 17 residues. In DNA form, the CDR3 reads TGTGCCAGCAGTCGGGGGAGAACAGGGGGCCCCACGGGGGGCTACACCTTC. Protein sequence: CASSRGRTGGPTGGYTF.

The rearrangement links TRBV19 to TRBJ1-5; D is possibly TRBD1 (6 bases). Looked up from germline, CDR1 is LNHDA and CDR2 is SQIVND (reference sequence). This CDR3 is 16 amino acids long. V lost 0 bases, J lost 4 bases, and 13 bases lay in between. CDR3 nucleotide sequence: TGTGCCAGTAGTATAGATCTGGCACAGGGAAATCAGCCCCAGCATTTT. It encodes CASSIDLAQGNQPQHF.

The V gene is TRBV5-4, the J gene TRBJ1-2; 9 positions match TRBD1. This CDR3 contains 17 residues. Germline values: CDR1 SGHNT, CDR2 YYREEE (reference sequence). Germline trimming cut 3 bases from V and 3 bases from J; bases unmatched to any gene: 12. Here the CDR3 reads CASSSNIGQGIHYGYTF. Written as DNA, the CDR3 is TGTGCCAGCAGCTCTAATATAGGACAGGGGATTCACTATGGCTACACCTTC.

The sample holds a few counts of this clone. CDR3 sequence: CASRSQGDYGYTF. The DNA for the CDR3 is TGTGCCAGCAGATCACAGGGGGACTATGGCTACACCTTC. This chain connects TRBV7-8 to TRBJ1-2; 8 positions match TRBD1. This CDR3 is built from 13 residues. The V gene end was trimmed by 6 bases and the J gene end by 3 bases; junction bases not matched to a gene: 3. CDR1 and CDR2 from the germline V gene are SGHVS and FQNEAQ.

The V and J genes are TRBV12-3 or TRBV12-4 and TRBJ1-5; tentative D call: TRBD1 (5 bases). The CDR3 spans 13 residues. Trimming stripped 3 bases from V and 7 bases from J, with 10 bases between. CDR3 protein: CASSFGGIQPQHF. The CDR3 region has the DNA TGTGCCAGCAGTTTCGGGGGGATCCAGCCCCAGCATTTT.

The CDR3 DNA reads as TGCGCCAGCAGCTGGAGTGGAGGGTTCAGCAATCAGCCCCAGCATTTT. It translates to CASSWSGGFSNQPQHF. The rearrangement joins TRBV5-1 to TRBJ1-5, with D hard to call. V was cut by 3 bases and J by 1 base, with 14 bases left in between. Germline assignment: CDR1 SGHRS and CDR2 YFSETQ. The CDR3 contains 16 residues. The whole variable domain, filled in from reference TRBV5-1 and TRBJ1-5, reads KAGVTQTPRYLIKTRGQQVTLSCSPISGHRSVSWYQQTPGQGLQFLFEYFSETQRNKGNFPGRFSGRQFSNSRSEMNVSTLELGDSALYLCASSWSGGFSNQPQHFGDGTRLSIL.

This clone was seen just once. This CDR3 reads CASSLDTRIYGYTF. The CDR3 bases are TGTGCCAGCAGCCTTGACACACGGATCTATGGCTACACCTTC. V and J are TRBV7-9 and TRBJ1-2; D is undetermined. Trimming left V 5 bases short and J 4 bases short, with 14 bases between. This CDR3 spans 14 amino acids. Germline V gives CDR1 SEHNR, CDR2 FQNEAQ (reference sequence).

This clone has ten or more counts. The V call is TRBV5-5, the J call TRBJ2-2, with 10 positions matching TRBD1. The V gene's germline CDR1 is SGHKS and CDR2 YYEKEE (reference sequence). V trimming: 4 bases; J trimming: 5 bases; junction bases outside the gene matches: 5. The CDR3 totals 15 residues. The CDR3 DNA sequence: TGTGCCAGCAGCGAAGGACAGGGGGGAACCGGGGAGCTGTTTTTT. It specifies CASSEGQGGTGELFF.

This chain joins TRBV11-2 and TRBJ1-1; tentatively, D is TRBD1 (5 bases). V gave up 3 bases and J gave up 8 bases, with 10 bases separating them. Germline CDR1 reads SGHAT; CDR2 reads FQNNGV. This CDR3 spans 12 amino acids. The CDR3 protein is CASSFSRAEAFF. CDR3 nucleotides: TGTGCCAGCAGCTTCAGCAGGGCCGAAGCTTTCTTT. Filled out from reference TRBV11-2 and TRBJ1-1, the complete variable domain reads EAGVAQSPRYKIIEKRQSVAFWCNPISGHATLYWYQQILGQGPKLLIQFQNNGVVDDSQLPKDRFSAERLKGVDSTLKIQPAKLEDSAVYLCASSFSRAEAFFGQGTRLTVV.

This chain uses TRBV5-1 with TRBJ2-1; tentative D call: TRBD1 (5 bases). Germline V gene sequence: CDR1 SGHRS, CDR2 YFSETQ. V dropped 0 bases and J dropped 4 bases, with 11 bases sitting between them. This CDR3 region has 15 residues. Here the CDR3 DNA reads TGCGCCAGCAGCTTGGGGGCAGGGCGGTACAATGAGCAGTTCTTC. It yields the protein CASSLGAGRYNEQFF.

This clone was observed a single time. The chain uses TRBV6-6 and TRBJ1-1, with D uncertain. Germline CDR1 reads MNHNY; CDR2 reads SVGAGI (reference sequence). V dropped 8 bases and J dropped 2 bases, with 18 bases sitting between them. This CDR3 is built from 15 residues. The CDR3 here is CASLTRAATNTEAFF. The CDR3, as DNA: TGTGCCAGCTTAACCCGCGCGGCGACTAACACTGAAGCTTTCTTT.

This chain links TRBV4-2 with TRBJ1-5; D possibly corresponds to TRBD1 (5 bases). The CDR3 runs 19 residues. Germline values: CDR1 LGHNA, CDR2 YNFKEQ. V lost 0 bases and J 0 bases, leaving 18 bases between the germline ends. CDR3 residues: CASSQENFDSPYSNQPQHF. The CDR3, as DNA: TGTGCCAGCAGCCAAGAGAACTTCGACAGCCCTTATAGCAATCAGCCCCAGCATTTT.

The V and J genes are TRBV10-3 and TRBJ1-1, with TRBD1 identical over 7 bases. J was trimmed by 4 bases and V by 6 bases; bases with no gene match: 8. Germline V CDR1 and CDR2: ENHRY, SYGVKD. This CDR3 is 14 amino acids long. This chain's CDR3 is CAISPYTGATEAFF. For the CDR3, the DNA is TGTGCCATCAGCCCTTACACAGGGGCCACTGAAGCTTTCTTT.

The chain couples TRBV7-3 to TRBJ2-1; TRBD1 aligns across 7 bases. The germline V gene encodes CDR1 SGHTA and CDR2 FQGTGA. With 5 bases clipped from V and 9 bases from J, the junction kept 13 bases outside the gene matches. CDR3 length: 15 amino acids. DNA of the CDR3: TGTGCCAGCAGCCAGGGACAGCCAGGGGTAGGTGAGCAGTTCTTC. Its translation: CASSQGQPGVGEQFF.

This sequence joins TRBV5-1 and TRBJ1-1; tentative D call: TRBD1 (6 bases). V was trimmed by 10 bases and J by 3 bases, leaving 22 bases between them. Germline V gives CDR1 SGHRS, CDR2 YFSETQ. The CDR3 length is 15 residues. The CDR3 reads CASREGVDVDTEAFF. The CDR3 DNA is TGCGCCTCCCGGGAGGGGGTTGATGTGGACACTGAAGCTTTCTTT.

V gene TRBV7-9 combines with J gene TRBJ1-1, with 7 bases that match TRBD1. V lost 4 bases and J lost 2; bases outside the gene matches: 7. From germline, CDR1 is SEHNR and CDR2 FQNEAQ (reference sequence). This CDR3 comprises 15 residues. CDR3 coding DNA: TGTGCCAGCAGCTCCTCCGGGACAGCTAACACTGAAGCTTTCTTT. This sequence encodes CASSSSGTANTEAFF.

V gene TRBV7-9 combines with J gene TRBJ2-2, with a possible D match to TRBD2 (5 bases). The V gene's germline CDR1 is SEHNR and CDR2 FQNEAQ (reference sequence). Trimming took 3 bases from V and 0 from J, leaving 14 bases between them. CDR3 size: 17 residues. The DNA of the CDR3 is TGTGCCAGCAGCTTTAGAGGGATTCGTGCGAACACCGGGGAGCTGTTTTTT. The encoded protein is CASSFRGIRANTGELFF. Complete variable domain (other parts from reference TRBV7-9 and TRBJ2-2): DTGVSQNPRHKITKRGQNVTFRCDPISEHNRLYWYRQTLGQGPEFLTYFQNEAQLEKSRLLSDRFSAERPKGSFSTLEIQRTEQGDSAMYLCASSFRGIRANTGELFFGEGSRLTVL.

There are a few counts of this clone. The chain employs TRBV5-1 and TRBJ2-2; 8 positions agree with TRBD1. The V segment lost 7 bases and the J segment 1 base; nucleotides outside the gene matches: 9. Germline CDR1 is SGHRS and CDR2 is YFSETQ. The CDR3 has 16 amino acids. For the CDR3, the DNA is TGCGCCAGCCTCAGAGGGGGGACAGGGAACACCGGGGAGCTGTTTTTT. Translated: CASLRGGTGNTGELFF.

J is TRBJ1-1 and V is TRBV6-2 or TRBV6-3; TRBD1 is a possible D gene (5 bases). Per germline, CDR1 MNHEY and CDR2 SVGEGT. The CDR3 sequence is 16 residues long. Trimming left V 6 bases short and J 0 bases short, with 17 bases between. DNA of the CDR3: TGTGCCAGCAGCCTCAGTCAGGGCAGCCTGAACACTGAAGCTTTCTTT. Protein sequence: CASSLSQGSLNTEAFF.

This clone has a handful of counts. The CDR3 loop is CASSAAYNEQFF. The CDR3 DNA sequence: TGTGCCAGCAGTGCGGCCTACAATGAGCAGTTCTTC. The gene calls are TRBV3-1 (or the pseudogene TRBV3-2) and TRBJ2-1; D is ambiguous. The CDR3 contains 12 residues. The germline V and J ends were trimmed by 6 bases and 2 bases, with 5 bases remaining between them. The germline gives CDR1 LGHDT, CDR2 YNNKEL (reference sequence).